This record covers a single TCR beta chain. The data are from a study of control samples from healthy donors and cancer patients. Assay: immunoSEQ multiplex PCR; the TCRdb copy retains only in-frame clones and omits some. Of under 450,000 clones in the sample, 90% were seen once. Germline CDR1 and CDR2: SEHNR and FQNEAQ (reference sequence). The V end lost 2 bases, the J end lost 5 bases, and 7 bases lay between the germline ends. The CDR3 is 12 residues long. Sequencing input: PBMCs. The receptor comes from a man aged 40-49 years with head and neck cancer. The chain combines TRBV7-9 with TRBJ2-7; D ambiguous. The CDR3 bases are TGTGCCAGCAGCTTAAGTAGGAACGAGCAGTACTTC. It codes for CASSLSRNEQYF.